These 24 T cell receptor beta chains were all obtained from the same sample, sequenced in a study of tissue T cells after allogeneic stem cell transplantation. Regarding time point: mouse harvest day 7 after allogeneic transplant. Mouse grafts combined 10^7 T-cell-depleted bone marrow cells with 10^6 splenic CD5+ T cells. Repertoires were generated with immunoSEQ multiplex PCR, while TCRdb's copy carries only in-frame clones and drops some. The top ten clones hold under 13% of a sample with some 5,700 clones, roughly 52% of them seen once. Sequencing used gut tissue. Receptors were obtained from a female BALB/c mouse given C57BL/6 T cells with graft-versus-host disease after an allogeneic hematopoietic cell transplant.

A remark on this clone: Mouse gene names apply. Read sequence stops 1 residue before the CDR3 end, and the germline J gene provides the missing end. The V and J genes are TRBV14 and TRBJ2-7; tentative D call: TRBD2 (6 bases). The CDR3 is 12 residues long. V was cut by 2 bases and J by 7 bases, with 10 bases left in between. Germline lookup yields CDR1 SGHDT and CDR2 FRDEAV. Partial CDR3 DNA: TGTGCCAGCAGTTTGGGGGGAGGGGAACAGTAC. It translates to CASSLGGGEQY. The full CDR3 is CASSLGGGEQYF.

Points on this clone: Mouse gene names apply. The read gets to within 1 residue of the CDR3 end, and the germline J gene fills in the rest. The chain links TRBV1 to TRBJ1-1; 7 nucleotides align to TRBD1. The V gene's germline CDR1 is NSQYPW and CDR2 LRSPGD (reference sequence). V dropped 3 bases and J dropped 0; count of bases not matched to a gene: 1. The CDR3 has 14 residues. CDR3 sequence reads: CTCSADRANTEVFF. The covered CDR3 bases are TGCACCTGCAGTGCCGACAGGGCAAACACAGAAGTCTTC.

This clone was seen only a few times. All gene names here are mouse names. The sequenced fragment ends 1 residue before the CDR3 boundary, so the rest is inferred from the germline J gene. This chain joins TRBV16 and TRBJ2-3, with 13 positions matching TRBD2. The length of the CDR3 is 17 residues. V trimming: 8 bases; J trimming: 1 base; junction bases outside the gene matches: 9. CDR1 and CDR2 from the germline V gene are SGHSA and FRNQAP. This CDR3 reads CASSQDWGGVGAETLYF. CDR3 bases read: TGTGCAAGCTCCCAGGACTGGGGGGGCGTAGGTGCAGAAACGCTGTAT.

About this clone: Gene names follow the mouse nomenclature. CDR3: CASRTGNYAEQFF. The CDR3 DNA, read in part, is TGTGCCAGCAGGACAGGTAACTATGCTGAGCAGTTC. The rearrangement uses TRBV26 and TRBJ2-1, with D possibly being TRBD1 (6 bases). The observed sequence ends 1 residue before the CDR3 terminus, with the missing tail filled in from the germline J gene. V lost 6 bases, J lost 0 bases, and 6 bases lay in between. CDR3 size: 13 residues. From germline, CDR1 is KGHPV and CDR2 FQNQEV (reference sequence).

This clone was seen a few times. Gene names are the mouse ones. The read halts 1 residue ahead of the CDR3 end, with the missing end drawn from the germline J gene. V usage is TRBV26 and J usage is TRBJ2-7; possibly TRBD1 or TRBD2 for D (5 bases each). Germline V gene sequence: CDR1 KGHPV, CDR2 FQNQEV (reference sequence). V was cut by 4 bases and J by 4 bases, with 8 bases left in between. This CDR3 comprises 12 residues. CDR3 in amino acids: CASSRGPYEQYF. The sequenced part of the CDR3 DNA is TGTGCCAGCAGTCGGGGACCGTATGAACAGTAC.

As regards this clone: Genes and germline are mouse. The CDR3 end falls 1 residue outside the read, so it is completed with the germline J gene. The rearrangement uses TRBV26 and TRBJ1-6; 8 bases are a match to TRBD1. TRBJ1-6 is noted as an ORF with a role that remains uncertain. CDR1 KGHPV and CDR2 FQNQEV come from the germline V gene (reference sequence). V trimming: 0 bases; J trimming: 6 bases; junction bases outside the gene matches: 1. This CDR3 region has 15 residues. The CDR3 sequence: CASSLSQGANSPLYF. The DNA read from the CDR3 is TGTGCCAGCAGTCTGTCCCAGGGGGCTAATTCGCCCCTCTAC.

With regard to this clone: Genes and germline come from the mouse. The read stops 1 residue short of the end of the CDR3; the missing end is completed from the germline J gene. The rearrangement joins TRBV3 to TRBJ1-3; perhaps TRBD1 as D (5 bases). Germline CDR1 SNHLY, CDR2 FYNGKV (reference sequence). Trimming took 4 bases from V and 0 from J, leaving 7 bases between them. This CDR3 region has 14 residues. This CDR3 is CASSSDNSGNTLYF. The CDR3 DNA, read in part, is TGTGCCAGCAGCTCGGACAATTCTGGAAATACGCTCTAT.

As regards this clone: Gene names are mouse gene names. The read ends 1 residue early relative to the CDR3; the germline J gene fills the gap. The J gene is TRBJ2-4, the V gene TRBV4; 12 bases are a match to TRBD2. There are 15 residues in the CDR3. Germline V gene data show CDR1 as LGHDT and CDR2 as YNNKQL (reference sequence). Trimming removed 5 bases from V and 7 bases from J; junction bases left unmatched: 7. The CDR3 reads CASSLRTGGEDTLYF. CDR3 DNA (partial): TGTGCCAGCAGCCTCCGGACTGGGGGGGAGGACACCTTGTAC.

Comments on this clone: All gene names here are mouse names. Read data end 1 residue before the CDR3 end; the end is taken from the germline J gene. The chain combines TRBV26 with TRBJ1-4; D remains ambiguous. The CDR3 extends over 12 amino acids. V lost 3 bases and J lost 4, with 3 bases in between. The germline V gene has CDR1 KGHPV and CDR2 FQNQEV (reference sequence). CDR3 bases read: TGTGCCAGCAGTCTTAACAACGAAAGATTATTT. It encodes CASSLNNERLF. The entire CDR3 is CASSLNNERLFF.

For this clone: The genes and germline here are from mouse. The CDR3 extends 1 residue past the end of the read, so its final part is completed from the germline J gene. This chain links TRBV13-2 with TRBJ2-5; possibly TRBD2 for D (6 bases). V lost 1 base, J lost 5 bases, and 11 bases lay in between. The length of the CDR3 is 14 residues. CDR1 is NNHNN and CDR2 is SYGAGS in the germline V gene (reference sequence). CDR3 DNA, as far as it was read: TGTGCCAGCGGTGATATGCTGGGGTTAGACACCCAGTAC. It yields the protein CASGDMLGLDTQY. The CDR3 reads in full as CASGDMLGLDTQYF.

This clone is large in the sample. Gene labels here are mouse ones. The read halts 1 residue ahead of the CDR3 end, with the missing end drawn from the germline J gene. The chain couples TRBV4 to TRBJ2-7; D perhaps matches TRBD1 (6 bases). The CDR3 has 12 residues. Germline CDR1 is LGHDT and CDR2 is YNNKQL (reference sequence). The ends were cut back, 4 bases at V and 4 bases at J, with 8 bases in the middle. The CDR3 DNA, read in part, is TGTGCCAGCAGCTCGGGACAATATGAACAGTAC. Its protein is CASSSGQYEQY. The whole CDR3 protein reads CASSSGQYEQYF.

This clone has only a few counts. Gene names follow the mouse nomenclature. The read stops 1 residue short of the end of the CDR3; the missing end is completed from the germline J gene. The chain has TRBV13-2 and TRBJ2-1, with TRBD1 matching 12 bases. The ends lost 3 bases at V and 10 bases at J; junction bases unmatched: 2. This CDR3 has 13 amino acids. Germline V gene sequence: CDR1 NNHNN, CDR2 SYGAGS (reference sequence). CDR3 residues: CASGGDRGLEQFF. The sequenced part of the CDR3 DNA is TGTGCCAGCGGTGGGGACAGGGGGCTCGAGCAGTTC.

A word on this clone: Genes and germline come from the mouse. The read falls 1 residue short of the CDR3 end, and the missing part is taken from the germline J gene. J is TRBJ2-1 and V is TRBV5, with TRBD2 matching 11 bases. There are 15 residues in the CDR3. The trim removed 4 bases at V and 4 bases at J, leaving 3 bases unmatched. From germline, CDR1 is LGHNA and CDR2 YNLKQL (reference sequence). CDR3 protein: CASSLDWGGYAEQFF. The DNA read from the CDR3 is TGTGCCAGCAGCCTCGACTGGGGGGGTTATGCTGAGCAGTTC.

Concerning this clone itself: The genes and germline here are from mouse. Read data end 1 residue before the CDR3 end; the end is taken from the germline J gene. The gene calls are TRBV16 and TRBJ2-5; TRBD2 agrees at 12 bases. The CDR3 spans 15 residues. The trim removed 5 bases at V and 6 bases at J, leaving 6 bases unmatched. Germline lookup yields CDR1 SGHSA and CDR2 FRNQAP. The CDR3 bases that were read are TGTGCAAGCAGCCCTCGACTGGGGGGGCGGGACACCCAGTAC. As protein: CASSPRLGGRDTQY. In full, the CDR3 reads CASSPRLGGRDTQYF.

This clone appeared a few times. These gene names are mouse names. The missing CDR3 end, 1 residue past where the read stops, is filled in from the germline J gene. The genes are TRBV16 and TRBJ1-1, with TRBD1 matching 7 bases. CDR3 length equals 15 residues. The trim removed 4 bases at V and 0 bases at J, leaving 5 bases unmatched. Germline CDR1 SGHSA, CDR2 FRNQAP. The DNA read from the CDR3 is TGTGCAAGCAGCTCTACCGGGACAGCAAACACAGAAGTCTTC. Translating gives CASSSTGTANTEVF. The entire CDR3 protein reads CASSSTGTANTEVFF. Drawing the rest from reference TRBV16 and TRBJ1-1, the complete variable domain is NAGVIQTPRHKVTGKGQEATLWCEPISGHSAVFWYRQTIVQGLEFLTYFRNQAPIDDSGMPKERFSAQMPNQSHSTLKIQSTQPQDSAVYLCASSSTGTANTEVFFGKGTRLTVV.

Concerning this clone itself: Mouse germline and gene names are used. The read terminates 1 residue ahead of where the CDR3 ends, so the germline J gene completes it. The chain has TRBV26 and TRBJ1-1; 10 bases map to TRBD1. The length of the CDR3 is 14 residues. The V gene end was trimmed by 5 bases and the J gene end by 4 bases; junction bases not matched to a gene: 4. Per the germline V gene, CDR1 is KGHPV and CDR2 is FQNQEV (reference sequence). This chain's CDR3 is CASSIRDRGTEVFF. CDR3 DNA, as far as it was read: TGTGCCAGCAGTATCCGGGACAGGGGCACAGAAGTCTTC. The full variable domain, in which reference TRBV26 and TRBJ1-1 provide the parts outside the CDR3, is NSKVIQTPRYLVKGQGQKAKMRCIPEKGHPVVFWYQQNKNNEFKFLINFQNQEVLQQIDMTEKRFSAECPSNSPCSLEIQSSEAGDSALYLCASSIRDRGTEVFFGKGTRLTVV.

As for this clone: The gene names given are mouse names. The CDR3 spells CASSLGQSAETLYF. The DNA read from the CDR3 is TGTGCCAGCAGTCTAGGACAGAGTGCAGAAACGCTGTAT. The rearrangement joins TRBV26 to TRBJ2-3; maybe TRBD1 (6 bases). With the read ending 1 residue before the CDR3 end, the germline J gene is used to fill in that end. This CDR3 region has 14 residues. Trimming pared 3 bases from V and 0 bases from J, leaving 7 bases between. The V gene's germline CDR1 is KGHPV and CDR2 FQNQEV (reference sequence). The entire variable domain, with the rest obtained from reference TRBV26 and TRBJ2-3, is as follows: NSKVIQTPRYLVKGQGQKAKMRCIPEKGHPVVFWYQQNKNNEFKFLINFQNQEVLQQIDMTEKRFSAECPSNSPCSLEIQSSEAGDSALYLCASSLGQSAETLYFGSGTRLTVL.

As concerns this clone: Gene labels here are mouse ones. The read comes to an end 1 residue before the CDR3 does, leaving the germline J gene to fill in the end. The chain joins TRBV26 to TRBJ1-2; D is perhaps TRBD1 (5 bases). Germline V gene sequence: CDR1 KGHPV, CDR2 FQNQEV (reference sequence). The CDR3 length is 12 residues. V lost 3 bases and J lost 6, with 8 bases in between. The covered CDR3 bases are TGTGCCAGCAGTCTCGGGGGACCCGACTACACC. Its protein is CASSLGGPDYT. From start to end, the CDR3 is CASSLGGPDYTF. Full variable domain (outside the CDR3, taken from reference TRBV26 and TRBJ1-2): NSKVIQTPRYLVKGQGQKAKMRCIPEKGHPVVFWYQQNKNNEFKFLINFQNQEVLQQIDMTEKRFSAECPSNSPCSLEIQSSEAGDSALYLCASSLGGPDYTFGSGTRLLVI.

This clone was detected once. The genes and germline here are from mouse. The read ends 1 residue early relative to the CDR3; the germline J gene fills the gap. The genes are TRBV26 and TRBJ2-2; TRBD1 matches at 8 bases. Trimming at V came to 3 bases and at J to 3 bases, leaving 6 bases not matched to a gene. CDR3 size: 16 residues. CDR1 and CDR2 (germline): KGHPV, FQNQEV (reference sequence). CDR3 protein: CASSLDRGGYTGQLYF. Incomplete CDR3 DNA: TGTGCCAGCAGTCTCGACAGGGGCGGATACACCGGGCAGCTCTAC.

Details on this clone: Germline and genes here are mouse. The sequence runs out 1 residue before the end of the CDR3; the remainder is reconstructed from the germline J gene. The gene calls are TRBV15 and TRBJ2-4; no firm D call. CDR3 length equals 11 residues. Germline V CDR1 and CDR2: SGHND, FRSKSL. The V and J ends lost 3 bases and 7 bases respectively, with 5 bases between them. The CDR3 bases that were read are TGTGCCAGCAGTTTTTGGGACACCTTGTAC. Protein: CASSFWDTLY. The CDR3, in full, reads CASSFWDTLYF.

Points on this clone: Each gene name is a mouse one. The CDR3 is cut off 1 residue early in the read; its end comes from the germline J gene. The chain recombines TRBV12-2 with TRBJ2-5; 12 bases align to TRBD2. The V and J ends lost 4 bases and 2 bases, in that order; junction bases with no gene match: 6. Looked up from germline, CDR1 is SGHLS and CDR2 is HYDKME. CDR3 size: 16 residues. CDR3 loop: CASSPGTGGTQDTQYF. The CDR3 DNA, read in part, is TGTGCCAGCTCCCCCGGGACTGGGGGGACCCAAGACACCCAGTAC.

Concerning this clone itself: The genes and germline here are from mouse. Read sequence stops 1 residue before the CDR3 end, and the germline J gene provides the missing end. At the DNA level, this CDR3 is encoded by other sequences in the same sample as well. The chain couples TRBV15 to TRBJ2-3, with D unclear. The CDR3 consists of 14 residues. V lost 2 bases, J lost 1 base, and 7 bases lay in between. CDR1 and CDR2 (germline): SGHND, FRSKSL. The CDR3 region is CASSLPGGAETLYF. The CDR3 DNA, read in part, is TGTGCCAGCAGTTTACCTGGTGGTGCAGAAACGCTGTAT.

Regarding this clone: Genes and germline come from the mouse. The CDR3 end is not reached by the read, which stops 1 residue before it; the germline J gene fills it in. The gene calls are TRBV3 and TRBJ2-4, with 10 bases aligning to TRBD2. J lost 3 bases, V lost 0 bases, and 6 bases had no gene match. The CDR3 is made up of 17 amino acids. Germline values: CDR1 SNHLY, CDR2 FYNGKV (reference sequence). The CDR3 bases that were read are TGTGCCAGCAGCTTAGCGCTGGGGGGGCGCGGACAAAACACCTTGTAC. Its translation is CASSLALGGRGQNTLY. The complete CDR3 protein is CASSLALGGRGQNTLYF. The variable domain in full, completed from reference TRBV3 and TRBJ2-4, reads GPKVLQIPSHQIIDMGQMVTLNCDPVSNHLYFYWYKQILGQQMEFLVNFYNGKVMEKSKLFKDQFSVERPDGSYFTLKIQPTALEDSAVYFCASSLALGGRGQNTLYFGAGTRLSVL.

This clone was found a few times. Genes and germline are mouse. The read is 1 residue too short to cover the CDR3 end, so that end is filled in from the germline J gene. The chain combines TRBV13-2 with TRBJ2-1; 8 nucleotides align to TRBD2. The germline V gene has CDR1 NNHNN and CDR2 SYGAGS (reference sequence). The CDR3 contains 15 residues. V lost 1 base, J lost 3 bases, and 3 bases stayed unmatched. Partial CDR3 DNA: TGTGCCAGCGGTGATTCGGACTGGGTCTATGCTGAGCAGTTC. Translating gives CASGDSDWVYAEQF. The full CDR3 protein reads CASGDSDWVYAEQFF.